The clone carrying this TCR beta chain was found a few times. Its antigen remains unknown. TCRdb processed the 5' RACE reads anew with MiXCR; each CDR3 protein has one entry. The repertoire has under 300,000 distinct CDR3 sequences, roughly 13% of them found once; the top ten carry approximately 9.3%. Trimming shortened V by 4 bases and J by 0 bases, and 13 bases separated the two germline ends. Germline values: CDR1 SGHRS, CDR2 YFSETQ. This CDR3 is built from 15 residues. This entry belongs to a study of identical twins. General study findings and limits: Where beta out-of-frame sequences were concerned, excess twin sharing was weaker. Alpha sequences that were out-of-frame and twin-shared showed an excess of low generation probability. A lower insertion count was a feature of abundant cord blood beta clonotypes, with no such feature in memory repertoires.

Healthy Caucasians, and only they, were the donors. The rearrangement joins TRBV5-1 to TRBJ1-2, with unresolved D. Sequenced input: memory (CD45RO+) T cells sorted from blood. The sequence was collected from a woman aged 18-29 years in good health. The chain's CDR3 is CASSPIAGSNYGYTF. CDR3 nucleotide sequence: TGCGCCAGCAGCCCCATCGCCGGGTCTAACTATGGCTACACCTTC. Based on the CDR3 plus reference TRBV5-1 and TRBJ1-2, the full variable domain is KAGVTQTPRYLIKTRGQQVTLSCSPISGHRSVSWYQQTPGQGLQFLFEYFSETQRNKGNFPGRFSGRQFSNSRSEMNVSTLELGDSALYLCASSPIAGSNYGYTFGSGTRLTVV.